The 11 T cell receptor beta chains below were found in one sample sequenced in a study of shared clonotypes between healthy human individuals. Here immunoSEQ multiplex PCR was the method, and the copy in TCRdb shows in-frame clones only, minus some. The sample lists approximately 440,000 clones, about 74% seen once, with about 11% in the top ten. The specimen was PBMCs. The receptors originated from a middle-aged woman in good health. Some clones in this sample may be carry-over from other donors' samples.

This clone appeared a single time. This chain links TRBV5-1 with TRBJ2-1; TRBD2 might be the D (7 bases). Trimming cost V 4 bases and J 6 bases, with 14 bases left between them. The CDR3 has 14 residues. Germline V CDR1 and CDR2: SGHRS, YFSETQ. CDR3 DNA: TGCGCCAGCAGCCGGGGGGCGGCGAGCAATGAGCAGTTCTTC. This encodes CASSRGAASNEQFF.

V is TRBV28 and J is TRBJ1-2, with D tentatively TRBD1 (5 bases). The germline gives CDR1 MDHEN, CDR2 SYDVKM. The length of the CDR3 is 12 residues. Between the trimmed V and J ends, which lost 8 bases and 8 bases, there was a span of 15 bases. The CDR3: CASESTGGGYTF. CDR3 DNA: TGTGCCAGCGAGTCTACAGGAGGGGGCTACACCTTC.

Comments on this clone: The sample holds other DNA sequences that translate to the same CDR3. The chain is built from TRBV5-1 and TRBJ2-5; D is perhaps TRBD2 (6 bases). Germline CDR1 and CDR2: SGHRS and YFSETQ. CDR3 length: 14 amino acids. With 2 bases removed from V and 4 bases from J, the gap between germline ends came to 12 bases. The CDR3 region has the DNA TGCGCCAGCAGCTTCGGGGGAGTCGGAGAGACCCAGTACTTC. Translated: CASSFGGVGETQYF. The full variable domain, completed using reference TRBV5-1 and TRBJ2-5, is KAGVTQTPRYLIKTRGQQVTLSCSPISGHRSVSWYQQTPGQGLQFLFEYFSETQRNKGNFPGRFSGRQFSNSRSEMNVSTLELGDSALYLCASSFGGVGETQYFGPGTRLLVL.

This clone was detected only once. The V call is TRBV5-6, the J call TRBJ2-6; the match to TRBD2 covers 10 bases. The CDR3 is made up of 18 amino acids. The V segment lost 6 bases and the J segment 0 bases; nucleotides outside the gene matches: 9. Germline V gene lookup returns CDR1 SGHDT and CDR2 YYEEEE. CDR3 nucleotide sequence: TGTGCCAGCAACCTTCTAGCGGGAGATTTCTCTGGGGCCAACGTCCTGACTTTC. It specifies CASNLLAGDFSGANVLTF.

This clone appeared a single time. A far larger clone is one nucleotide away, so this likely arose from a read error. The genes are TRBV30 and TRBJ1-5; D might be TRBD1 (6 bases). The CDR3 runs to 15 residues. Per the germline V gene, CDR1 is GTSNPN and CDR2 is SVGIG (reference sequence). CDR3 in amino acids: CAWNEGHPSSQPQHF. In DNA, the CDR3 is TGTGCCTGGAACGAGGGACACCCTAGCAGTCAGCCCCAGCATTTT.

A word on this clone: This clone may be a read error of a much larger clone one base away. This rearrangement joins TRBV15 to TRBJ2-7; D possibly corresponds to TRBD1 (6 bases). CDR3 size: 15 residues. With 1 base removed from V and 2 bases from J, the gap between germline ends came to 12 bases. Germline V lookup: CDR1 LNHNV, CDR2 YYDKDF (reference sequence). The CDR3 coding sequence is TGTGCCACCAGCAGAGGCACGGACAGAGCCTACGAGCAGTACTTC. It codes for CATSRGTDRAYEQYF.

V and J are TRBV5-1 and TRBJ2-7, with 11 bases that match TRBD2. Unmatched junction bases numbered 1, after V lost 2 bases and J lost 3 bases. The V gene's germline CDR1 is SGHRS and CDR2 YFSETQ. CDR3 length equals 14 residues. The CDR3: CASSFTSGSYEQYF. In DNA form, the CDR3 reads TGCGCCAGCAGCTTTACTAGCGGGAGCTACGAGCAGTACTTC.

The gene calls are TRBV7-3 and TRBJ2-1; TRBD1 is a possible D gene (6 bases). Trimming removed 6 bases at V and 8 bases at J, with 14 bases between. Germline V gene lookup returns CDR1 SGHTA and CDR2 FQGTGA. The length of the CDR3 is 13 residues. The CDR3 coding sequence is TGTGCCAGCAGGTATACAGGGTCTGATGAGCAGTTCTTC. Encoded protein: CASRYTGSDEQFF.

As regards this clone: This probably arose from a read error, given a far larger clone one base away. The same CDR3 can be traced to other DNA sequences in this sample. The chain employs TRBV28 and TRBJ1-1; perhaps TRBD1 as D (6 bases). The CDR3 runs 13 residues. Trimming took 2 bases from V and 3 from J, leaving 7 bases between them. CDR1 is MDHEN, CDR2 SYDVKM, per germline. The CDR3 region is CASSLNRDTEAFF. CDR3 DNA: TGTGCCAGCAGTTTAAACAGGGACACTGAAGCTTTCTTT.

The chain employs TRBV10-2 and TRBJ1-6; TRBD1 matches at 7 bases. This CDR3 region has 13 residues. Germline values: CDR1 WSHSY, CDR2 SAAADI. V was pared by 8 bases and J by 10 bases, with 8 bases of the junction left unmatched. The chain's CDR3 is CASLERGQSPLHF. The CDR3 DNA reads TGCGCCAGCCTGGAGAGGGGGCAGTCACCCCTCCACTTT.

The rearrangement uses TRBV11-2 and TRBJ2-6, with 8 bases that match TRBD1. This CDR3 is built from 18 residues. With 1 base clipped from V and 0 bases from J, the junction kept 5 bases outside the gene matches. CDR1 is SGHAT and CDR2 is FQNNGV in the germline V gene. The CDR3 sequence is CASSLGYGQGSGANVLTF. The CDR3 DNA is TGTGCCAGCAGCTTAGGATACGGACAGGGCTCTGGGGCCAACGTCCTGACTTTC.